A single sample gave rise to the 28 T cell receptor beta chains below, sequenced in a study of OX40 agonist ivuxolimab in advanced cancers. Assay: immunoSEQ multiplex PCR; the TCRdb copy retains only in-frame clones and omits some. The sample yields 28,000 or so clones, about four fifths seen once. Material: CD4+ or CD8+ T cells sorted from blood, obtained in a trial of the OX40 agonist ivuxolimab. These receptor sequences come from an adult with an advanced solid tumor such as melanoma, head and neck, liver or kidney cancer.

The DNA for the CDR3 is TGTGCCAGCAGATCGAGCGGGAAGCTCTACGAGCAGTACTTC. Residues: CASRSSGKLYEQYF. The genes are TRBV27 and TRBJ2-7, with TRBD2 matching 7 bases. Germline V CDR1 and CDR2: MNHEY, SMNVEV (reference sequence). After removal of 6 bases from V and 3 bases from J, the junction contained 8 bases not matched to a gene. This CDR3 has 14 amino acids.

This chain connects TRBV7-9 to TRBJ2-4; tentative D call: TRBD1 (7 bases). Germline V gene sequence: CDR1 SEHNR, CDR2 FQNEAQ (reference sequence). CDR3 size: 13 residues. Trimming stripped 1 base from V and 11 bases from J, with 12 bases between. CDR3 sequence: CASSLVTGEVQYF. DNA for the CDR3: TGTGCCAGCAGCTTAGTTACAGGGGAGGTTCAGTACTTC.

The V and J genes are TRBV7-9 and TRBJ1-1; tentative D call: TRBD1 (5 bases). The ends were cut back, 6 bases at V and 2 bases at J, with 13 bases in the middle. This CDR3 spans 14 amino acids. The V gene's germline CDR1 is SEHNR and CDR2 FQNEAQ (reference sequence). CDR3 nucleotides: TGTGCCAGCAGACGGACAATTAAAAACACTGAAGCTTTCTTT. Its translation is CASRRTIKNTEAFF. The full variable domain, completed using reference TRBV7-9 and TRBJ1-1, is DTGVSQNPRHKITKRGQNVTFRCDPISEHNRLYWYRQTLGQGPEFLTYFQNEAQLEKSRLLSDRFSAERPKGSFSTLEIQRTEQGDSAMYLCASRRTIKNTEAFFGQGTRLTVV.

The chain couples TRBV4-2 to TRBJ1-1; 7 positions match TRBD1. After removal of 1 base from V and 1 base from J, the junction contained 3 bases not matched to a gene. The CDR3 runs to 15 residues. Germline-derived CDR1 and CDR2 are LGHNA and YNFKEQ. CDR3 nucleotides: TGTGCCAGCAGCCAAGCGACAGGGACGAACACTGAAGCTTTCTTT. It encodes CASSQATGTNTEAFF.

This chain links TRBV6-5 with TRBJ2-3; 7 nucleotides agree with TRBD1. The CDR3 loop spans 13 amino acids. CDR1 is MNHEY and CDR2 is SVGAGI in the germline V gene. V shed 4 bases and J 7 bases; nucleotides not matched to a gene: 5. Here the CDR3 reads CASSLGQTHTQYF. In nucleotides, the CDR3 is TGTGCCAGCAGTTTGGGACAGACTCATACGCAGTATTTT.

The chain combines TRBV6-5 with TRBJ2-5, with 7 bases matching TRBD2. The germline V gene encodes CDR1 MNHEY and CDR2 SVGAGI. J gave up 5 bases and V 0 bases, and 3 bases lay outside the gene matches. This CDR3 region has 14 residues. CDR3 amino acids: CASSYSLGGETQYF. Written as DNA, the CDR3 is TGTGCCAGCAGTTACTCGTTGGGGGGGGAGACCCAGTACTTC.

J is TRBJ2-1 and V is TRBV6-5; weak D call: TRBD2 (5 bases). CDR1 and CDR2 (germline): MNHEY, SVGAGI. The CDR3 contains 12 residues. Trimming pared 7 bases from V and 12 bases from J, leaving 16 bases between. CDR3 protein: CASTTPGEGQFF. The DNA of the CDR3 is TGTGCCAGCACCACACCCGGAGAGGGGCAGTTCTTC.

About this clone itself: The germline gene is not matched at one end of the junction; a read error may be the cause. This rearrangement joins TRBV7-8 to TRBJ2-7; D unclear. Germline CDR1 SGHVS, CDR2 FQNEAQ. The CDR3 covers 10 residues. CDR3 loop: CASSIQTKHF. The CDR3 nucleotides read TGTGCCAGCAGCATCCAGACAAAGCACTTC. Together with reference TRBV7-8 and TRBJ2-7, the CDR3 gives the full variable domain: GAGVSQSPRYKVAKRGQDVALRCDPISGHVSLFWYQQALGQGPEFLTYFQNEAQLDKSGLPSDRFFAERPEGSVSTLKIQRTQQEDSAVYLCASSIQTKHFGPGTRLTVT.

Here the CDR3 DNA reads TGTGCCAGCAGCCATTCACCACTAGCGCAAGAGGAAGGGGGCGCAGATACGCAGTATTTT. It codes for CASSHSPLAQEEGGADTQYF. The chain couples TRBV9 to TRBJ2-3, with D perhaps assigned TRBD1 or TRBD2 (7 bases each). The V end lost 4 bases, the J end lost 4 bases, and 31 bases lay between the germline ends. In germline, CDR1 is SGDLS, CDR2 YYNGEE. The CDR3 is made up of 20 amino acids.

The genes are TRBV13 and TRBJ1-4, with 7 bases lining up with TRBD1. Trimming took 5 bases from V and 7 from J; bases not matched to a gene: 10. Germline assignment: CDR1 PRHDT and CDR2 FYEKMQ (reference sequence). CDR3 length: 15 amino acids. CDR3: CASSGPGTVSEKLFF. The CDR3 DNA sequence: TGTGCCAGCAGCGGGCCCGGGACAGTCTCTGAAAAACTGTTTTTT.

V usage is TRBV7-9 and J usage is TRBJ1-1; D unclear. The CDR3 has 13 residues. In germline, CDR1 is SEHNR, CDR2 FQNEAQ (reference sequence). V was pared by 1 base and J by 10 bases, with 13 bases between. Here the CDR3 reads CASSLVYWEGAFF. CDR3 DNA sequence: TGTGCCAGCAGCTTAGTTTATTGGGAAGGAGCTTTCTTT. The whole variable domain, filled in from reference TRBV7-9 and TRBJ1-1, reads DTGVSQNPRHKITKRGQNVTFRCDPISEHNRLYWYRQTLGQGPEFLTYFQNEAQLEKSRLLSDRFSAERPKGSFSTLEIQRTEQGDSAMYLCASSLVYWEGAFFGQGTRLTVV.

The V call is TRBV19, the J call TRBJ1-6; no definite D call. Looked up from germline, CDR1 is LNHDA and CDR2 is SQIVND (reference sequence). The CDR3 runs to 17 residues. V lost 5 bases to trimming and J lost 0 bases, with 14 bases between them. CDR3 bases: TGTGCCAGTAGTCCGCCCCCGAAGGACTCCTATAATTCACCCCTCCACTTT. Translated, it gives CASSPPPKDSYNSPLHF.

This sequence joins TRBV19 and TRBJ2-1; possible D gene TRBD1, 5 bases. V was trimmed by 6 bases and J by 3 bases, leaving 18 bases between them. Germline CDR1 LNHDA, CDR2 SQIVND (reference sequence). This CDR3 is built from 16 residues. CDR3 in amino acids: CASSLGGAGFYNEQFF. CDR3 nucleotides: TGTGCCAGTAGCCTTGGTGGGGCAGGGTTCTACAATGAGCAGTTCTTC.

The chain uses TRBV18 and TRBJ1-6, with D perhaps TRBD1 (5 bases). V gave up 2 bases and J gave up 7 bases, with 9 bases separating them. Germline V gene lookup returns CDR1 KGHSH and CDR2 LQKENI. CDR3 size: 14 residues. CDR3 region: CASSPGAGNSPLHF. CDR3 nucleotide sequence: TGTGCCAGCTCACCAGGGGCAGGGAATTCACCCCTCCACTTT. Combining the CDR3 with reference TRBV18 and TRBJ1-6 gives the whole variable domain NAGVMQNPRHLVRRRGQEARLRCSPMKGHSHVYWYRQLPEEGLKFMVYLQKENIIDESGMPKERFSAEFPKEGPSILRIQQVVRGDSAAYFCASSPGAGNSPLHFGNGTRLTVT.

The genes are TRBV21-1 and TRBJ2-1. TRBV21-1 constitutes a pseudogene. This CDR3 spans 16 amino acids. The CDR3 region is CASSENTGTAVNEQFF. Written as DNA, the CDR3 is TGTGCCAGCAGCGAAAACACCGGGACGGCCGTCAATGAGCAGTTCTTC.

This chain connects TRBV2 to TRBJ1-2; 8 nucleotides line up with TRBD1. Germline CDR1 SNHLY, CDR2 FYNNEI. V was clipped by 6 bases and J by 8 bases; unmatched bases: 5. CDR3 length equals 12 residues. CDR3 in amino acids: CASRDRVRGYTF. The CDR3 bases are TGTGCCAGCAGGGACAGGGTGAGAGGCTACACCTTC. Together with reference TRBV2 and TRBJ1-2, the CDR3 gives the full variable domain: EPEVTQTPSHQVTQMGQEVILRCVPISNHLYFYWYRQILGQKVEFLVSFYNNEISEKSEIFDDQFSVERPDGSNFTLKIRSTKLEDSAMYFCASRDRVRGYTFGSGTRLTVV.

The chain links TRBV18 to TRBJ2-5; no clear D gene. CDR1 and CDR2 (germline): KGHSH, LQKENI. The CDR3 is made up of 10 amino acids. Deletions cut 5 bases from V and 3 bases from J, with 1 base between. CDR3 residues: CASSEETQYF. The CDR3 nucleotides read TGTGCCAGCTCAGAAGAGACCCAGTACTTC.

The CDR3 sequence: CASSLTGTHGYTF. The CDR3 bases are TGTGCCAGCAGCCTCACAGGGACCCATGGCTACACCTTC. The chain employs TRBV27 and TRBJ1-2, with D perhaps matching TRBD1 (6 bases). This CDR3 has 13 amino acids. The V gene lost 6 bases and the J gene lost 6 bases, with 14 bases spanning the gap. Germline CDR1 and CDR2: MNHEY and SMNVEV (reference sequence).

The chain employs TRBV29-1 and TRBJ2-3; 9 positions match TRBD2. Trimming took 7 bases from V and 0 from J; bases not matched to a gene: 5. Germline values: CDR1 SQVTM, CDR2 ANQGSEA. This CDR3 is 14 amino acids long. The CDR3 nucleotides are TGCAGCGGGACTAGCGTCCTTAGCACAGATACGCAGTATTTT. Translated, it gives CSGTSVLSTDTQYF.

The chain couples TRBV6-4 to TRBJ1-6; no clear D gene. Germline-derived CDR1 and CDR2 are MRHNA and SNTAGT. CDR3 size: 13 residues. V gave up 4 bases and J gave up 10 bases, with 11 bases separating them. The CDR3 loop is CASSVGISSPLHF. CDR3 sequence (DNA): TGTGCCAGCAGTGTAGGAATTAGCTCACCCCTCCACTTT.

This rearrangement joins TRBV7-3 to TRBJ1-3, with D uncertain. The CDR3 totals 13 residues. V lost 4 bases and J lost 8, with 12 bases in between. Germline loops: CDR1 SGHTA, CDR2 FQGTGA. CDR3 sequence reads: CASSSMPGDTIYF. CDR3 coding DNA: TGTGCCAGCAGCTCCATGCCGGGAGACACCATATATTTT.

This clone is categorized as medium-sized. The chain couples TRBV5-4 to TRBJ1-1, with D perhaps matching TRBD1 (5 bases). The germline V gene encodes CDR1 SGHNT and CDR2 YYREEE (reference sequence). The CDR3 loop spans 12 amino acids. V lost 3 bases to trimming and J lost 7 bases, with 10 bases between them. The chain's CDR3 is CASSSDSNEAFF. DNA for the CDR3: TGTGCCAGCAGCTCAGACAGTAATGAAGCTTTCTTT.

The chain carries TRBV15 and TRBJ1-5; TRBD1 matches at 7 bases. Trimming took 5 bases from V and 0 from J; bases not matched to a gene: 4. The CDR3 runs to 15 residues. The germline CDR1 and CDR2 sequences are LNHNV and YYDKDF (reference sequence). The chain's CDR3 is CATSGGQYSNQPQHF. The CDR3 coding sequence is TGTGCCACCAGCGGGGGACAGTATAGCAATCAGCCCCAGCATTTT.

The J gene is TRBJ2-1, the V gene TRBV19; a possible D gene is TRBD2 (5 bases). The V and J ends lost 3 bases and 6 bases respectively, with 12 bases between them. The germline V gene has CDR1 LNHDA and CDR2 SQIVND (reference sequence). The CDR3 sequence is 14 residues long. The CDR3 DNA is TGTGCCAGTAGTATTGGTCTAGCCGGCAATGAGCAGTTCTTC. It is translated as CASSIGLAGNEQFF.

The J gene is TRBJ2-7, the V gene TRBV4-2; D is perhaps TRBD1 or TRBD2 (5 bases each). Per the germline V gene, CDR1 is LGHNA and CDR2 is YNFKEQ. This CDR3 spans 16 amino acids. The germline V and J ends were trimmed by 4 bases and 1 base, with 17 bases remaining between them. The CDR3 DNA is TGTGCCAGCAGCCCCAAAGATGGGGGTTTTTCCTACGAGCAGTACTTC. Residues: CASSPKDGGFSYEQYF.

Comment on this clone: At one boundary the junction diverges from the germline segment, which might be a read error. The CDR3 DNA reads TGTGCCAGCAGCTTGAAACAGGGGGCGGATGAAAAATTGTTTTTT. It encodes CASSLKQGADEKLFF. The chain joins TRBV7-9 to TRBJ1-4; 9 nucleotides match TRBD1. There are 15 residues in the CDR3. From germline, CDR1 is SEHNR and CDR2 FQNEAQ (reference sequence).

The chain employs TRBV4-2 and TRBJ2-7; no clear D. In germline, CDR1 is LGHNA, CDR2 YNFKEQ. The CDR3 totals 15 residues. V was cut by 0 bases and J by 3 bases, with 12 bases left in between. CDR3 residues: CASSQERYAFYEQYF. The CDR3, as DNA: TGTGCCAGCAGCCAAGAAAGATATGCGTTCTACGAGCAGTACTTC.

Written as DNA, the CDR3 is TGTGCCAGCACTAGGACAGGGGGCGAAGGCCCCGGGGAGCTGTTTTTT. This sequence encodes CASTRTGGEGPGELFF. The chain couples TRBV6-4 to TRBJ2-2; TRBD1 agrees at 11 bases. Germline CDR1 reads MRHNA; CDR2 reads SNTAGT. CDR3 length equals 16 residues. V dropped 7 bases and J dropped 6; count of bases not matched to a gene: 10.